These 21 T cell receptor beta chains originate from one sample sequenced in a study of cytomegalovirus exposure and HLA in healthy donors. With 60 Vbeta and 13 Jbeta primers, the PCR was carried out. Libraries were prepared by immunoSEQ multiplex PCR; TCRdb keeps only in-frame clonotypes and omits some of them. Recorded for this sample: some 67,000 clones. Sequencing was performed on PBMCs. The origin of the receptors is a woman younger than 45 in good health and CMV-seronegative.

The chain uses TRBV5-1 and TRBJ2-7; 8 bases match TRBD1. The length of the CDR3 is 13 residues. The V gene's germline CDR1 is SGHRS and CDR2 YFSETQ. V was clipped by 4 bases and J by 3 bases; unmatched bases: 3. This CDR3 reads CASSPQGDYEQYF. The CDR3 bases are TGCGCCAGCAGCCCACAGGGGGACTACGAGCAGTACTTC.

The chain joins TRBV7-9 to TRBJ2-2, with 10 bases matching TRBD1. The V gene end was trimmed by 4 bases and the J gene end by 4 bases; junction bases not matched to a gene: 6. This CDR3 is built from 16 residues. Germline V lookup: CDR1 SEHNR, CDR2 FQNEAQ (reference sequence). CDR3 loop: CASSSFDRGLTGELFF. The CDR3 coding sequence is TGTGCCAGCAGCTCCTTTGACAGGGGGCTCACCGGGGAGCTGTTTTTT. Full variable domain (remainder filled in from reference TRBV7-9 and TRBJ2-2): DTGVSQNPRHKITKRGQNVTFRCDPISEHNRLYWYRQTLGQGPEFLTYFQNEAQLEKSRLLSDRFSAERPKGSFSTLEIQRTEQGDSAMYLCASSSFDRGLTGELFFGEGSRLTVL.

J is TRBJ2-6 and V is TRBV29-1; TRBD1 agrees at 10 bases. The CDR3 has 15 residues. Germline V CDR1 and CDR2: SQVTM, ANQGSEA. Losses at the gene ends were 4 bases for V and 2 bases for J; bases not matched to a gene: 2. The DNA of the CDR3 is TGCAGCGTTGGACAGGGGGCGGCTGGGGCCAACGTCCTGACTTTC. Translated: CSVGQGAAGANVLTF. Based on the CDR3 plus reference TRBV29-1 and TRBJ2-6, the full variable domain is SAVISQKPSRDICQRGTSLTIQCQVDSQVTMMFWYRQQPGQSLTLIATANQGSEATYESGFVIDKFPISRPNLTFSTLTVSNMSPEDSSIYLCSVGQGAAGANVLTFGAGSRLTVL.

The chain has TRBV9 and TRBJ2-3, with TRBD2 matching over 7 bases. This CDR3 comprises 15 residues. V was pared by 4 bases and J by 3 bases, with 8 bases of the junction left unmatched. Germline V CDR1 and CDR2: SGDLS, YYNGEE. In DNA, the CDR3 is TGTGCCAGCAGCACGCGGAGGGAGGGAACAGATACGCAGTATTTT. It specifies CASSTRREGTDTQYF.

The chain is built from TRBV6-1 and TRBJ2-2; the D gene is possibly TRBD2 (6 bases). CDR3 length: 15 amino acids. Trimming took 11 bases from V and 6 from J, leaving 22 bases between them. CDR1 MNHNS and CDR2 SASEGT come from the germline V gene. CDR3 in DNA: TGTGCCGCCGGGGGAGAGTGGGGGGAGGCCGGGGAGCTGTTTTTT. This encodes CAAGGEWGEAGELFF.

The chain recombines TRBV30 with TRBJ2-5; TRBD2 might be the D (5 bases). This CDR3 has 12 residues. Trimming cost V 8 bases and J 4 bases, with 14 bases left between them. Germline V gene data show CDR1 as GTSNPN and CDR2 as SVGIG (reference sequence). In DNA, the CDR3 is TGTGCCCTATCGGGAAAGCTAGAGACCCAGTACTTC. Translating it yields CALSGKLETQYF.

The chain is built from TRBV5-6 and TRBJ1-1, with D perhaps matching TRBD1 (5 bases). The CDR3 contains 12 residues. Trimming removed 1 base at V and 8 bases at J, with 9 bases between. The germline V gene has CDR1 SGHDT and CDR2 YYEEEE. The CDR3 protein is CASSLLGGEAFF. CDR3 DNA: TGTGCCAGCAGCTTGTTGGGGGGGGAAGCTTTCTTT.

The chain joins TRBV5-8 to TRBJ1-4, with 10 bases lining up with TRBD1. This CDR3 contains 15 residues. CDR1 and CDR2 (germline): SGHTS, YDEGEE. V gave up 4 bases and J gave up 8 bases; unmatched junction bases: 8. CDR3 residues: CASSPGQGDGEKLFF. DNA of the CDR3: TGTGCCAGCAGCCCCGGACAGGGGGATGGAGAAAAACTGTTTTTT.

The chain employs TRBV28 and TRBJ1-1; D is unclear. Trimming stripped 9 bases from V and 5 bases from J, with 28 bases between. Per the germline V gene, CDR1 is MDHEN and CDR2 is SYDVKM. The CDR3 is 17 amino acids. The CDR3 reads CASTTVSSGSGSTEAFF. CDR3 bases: TGTGCCAGTACTACCGTCTCGAGTGGCAGCGGGAGTACTGAAGCTTTCTTT.

This chain uses TRBV7-2 with TRBJ1-5; TRBD1 might be the D (5 bases). This CDR3 region has 15 residues. V lost 2 bases, J lost 4 bases, and 12 bases lay in between. CDR1 SGHTA and CDR2 FQGNSA come from the germline V gene. The DNA of the CDR3 is TGTGCCAGCAGCTTACAGGGAGGCGGTAATCAGCCCCAGCATTTT. Its protein product is CASSLQGGGNQPQHF.

The CDR3 loop reads CASSFTSGGPYNEQFF. Here the CDR3 DNA reads TGTGCCAGCAGTTTCACTAGCGGGGGCCCCTACAATGAGCAGTTCTTC. The genes are TRBV28 and TRBJ2-1, with 11 bases matching TRBD2. Germline CDR1 and CDR2: MDHEN and SYDVKM. The CDR3 sequence is 16 residues long. V trimming: 3 bases; J trimming: 2 bases; junction bases outside the gene matches: 3.

The chain links TRBV18 to TRBJ1-1; D remains unclear. CDR1 and CDR2 from the germline V gene are KGHSH and LQKENI. This CDR3 has 13 amino acids. V was trimmed by 3 bases and J by 0 bases, leaving 5 bases between them. The CDR3 coding sequence is TGTGCCAGCTCACCCACGGTGAACACTGAAGCTTTCTTT. Translating gives CASSPTVNTEAFF.

The chain carries TRBV25-1 and TRBJ1-1; 7 positions agree with TRBD1. With V trimmed by 3 bases and J by 0 bases, 1 base remained unmatched. Germline V gene data show CDR1 as MGHDK and CDR2 as SYGVNS. The CDR3 is made up of 14 amino acids. The CDR3 is CASSEQGVNTEAFF. CDR3 sequence (DNA): TGTGCCAGCAGTGAGCAGGGGGTGAACACTGAAGCTTTCTTT.

The chain recombines TRBV7-9 with TRBJ1-1; 7 nucleotides agree with TRBD1. With V trimmed by 2 bases and J by 7 bases, 4 bases remained unmatched. Germline V gives CDR1 SEHNR, CDR2 FQNEAQ (reference sequence). The CDR3 has 13 residues. The CDR3 loop is CASSLTGAYEAFF. CDR3 DNA sequence: TGTGCCAGCAGCTTAACAGGGGCCTATGAAGCTTTCTTT.

The chain combines TRBV6-4 with TRBJ2-1, with TRBD2 matching 7 bases. The V gene end was trimmed by 6 bases and the J gene end by 9 bases; junction bases not matched to a gene: 17. The CDR3 is 16 amino acids. In germline, CDR1 is MRHNA, CDR2 SNTAGT. CDR3 in DNA: TGTGCCAGCAGCCTGACGACTAGCCGGATTAGTGGTGAGCAGTTCTTC. This gives the protein CASSLTTSRISGEQFF.

This rearrangement joins TRBV6-6 to TRBJ2-7, with 10 bases aligning to TRBD2. The V and J ends lost 7 bases and 2 bases, in that order; junction bases with no gene match: 5. Germline V gene data show CDR1 as MNHNY and CDR2 as SVGAGI (reference sequence). This CDR3 contains 14 residues. This chain's CDR3 is CASTLSGGAYEQYF. Written as DNA, the CDR3 is TGTGCCAGCACCCTAAGCGGGGGGGCCTACGAGCAGTACTTC.

The chain carries TRBV7-9 and TRBJ2-1; TRBD2 agrees at 14 bases. With 5 bases clipped from V and 8 bases from J, the junction kept 11 bases outside the gene matches. The CDR3 totals 17 residues. Germline lookup yields CDR1 SEHNR and CDR2 FQNEAQ (reference sequence). The CDR3 bases are TGTGCCAGCAGCCCCCCCCCAAGACTAGCGGGGGGGCATGAGCAGTTCTTC. Its translation is CASSPPPRLAGGHEQFF. Full variable domain (rest looked up from reference TRBV7-9 and TRBJ2-1): DTGVSQNPRHKITKRGQNVTFRCDPISEHNRLYWYRQTLGQGPEFLTYFQNEAQLEKSRLLSDRFSAERPKGSFSTLEIQRTEQGDSAMYLCASSPPPRLAGGHEQFFGPGTRLTVL.

The V and J genes are TRBV9 and TRBJ2-1; 13 bases map to TRBD2. This CDR3 is 16 amino acids long. Germline CDR1 reads SGDLS; CDR2 reads YYNGEE. V gave up 6 bases and J gave up 9 bases; unmatched junction bases: 12. The DNA of the CDR3 is TGTGCCAGCAAAGGTGGGGGGACTAGCGGGAACGGTGAGCAGTTCTTC. Encoded protein: CASKGGGTSGNGEQFF.

CDR3 in DNA: TGTGCCAGCAGTTCCCTCGGGACAAACTCGTACCTTAATGAAAAACTGTTTTTT. This gives the protein CASSSLGTNSYLNEKLFF. The chain is built from TRBV28 and TRBJ1-4; perhaps TRBD1 as D (6 bases). Germline CDR1 reads MDHEN; CDR2 reads SYDVKM. There are 18 residues in the CDR3. V was shortened by 4 bases and J by 4 bases, with 22 bases between the two germline ends.

The V and J genes are TRBV18 and TRBJ2-3, with TRBD2 matching over 11 bases. The CDR3 totals 15 residues. Germline lookup yields CDR1 KGHSH and CDR2 LQKENI. Trimming at V came to 4 bases and at J to 6 bases, leaving 6 bases not matched to a gene. The CDR3 DNA reads as TGTGCCAGCTCACTTAGCGGGAGGGAGTCGGATACGCAGTATTTT. This gives the protein CASSLSGRESDTQYF.

V gene TRBV19 combines with J gene TRBJ1-2, with TRBD1 matching over 7 bases. V gave up 1 base and J gave up 5 bases; unmatched junction bases: 4. Germline-derived CDR1 and CDR2 are LNHDA and SQIVND (reference sequence). The CDR3 has 14 residues. In DNA form, the CDR3 reads TGTGCCAGTAGTATAGGGGGGACAGCATATGGCTACACCTTC. Protein sequence: CASSIGGTAYGYTF.